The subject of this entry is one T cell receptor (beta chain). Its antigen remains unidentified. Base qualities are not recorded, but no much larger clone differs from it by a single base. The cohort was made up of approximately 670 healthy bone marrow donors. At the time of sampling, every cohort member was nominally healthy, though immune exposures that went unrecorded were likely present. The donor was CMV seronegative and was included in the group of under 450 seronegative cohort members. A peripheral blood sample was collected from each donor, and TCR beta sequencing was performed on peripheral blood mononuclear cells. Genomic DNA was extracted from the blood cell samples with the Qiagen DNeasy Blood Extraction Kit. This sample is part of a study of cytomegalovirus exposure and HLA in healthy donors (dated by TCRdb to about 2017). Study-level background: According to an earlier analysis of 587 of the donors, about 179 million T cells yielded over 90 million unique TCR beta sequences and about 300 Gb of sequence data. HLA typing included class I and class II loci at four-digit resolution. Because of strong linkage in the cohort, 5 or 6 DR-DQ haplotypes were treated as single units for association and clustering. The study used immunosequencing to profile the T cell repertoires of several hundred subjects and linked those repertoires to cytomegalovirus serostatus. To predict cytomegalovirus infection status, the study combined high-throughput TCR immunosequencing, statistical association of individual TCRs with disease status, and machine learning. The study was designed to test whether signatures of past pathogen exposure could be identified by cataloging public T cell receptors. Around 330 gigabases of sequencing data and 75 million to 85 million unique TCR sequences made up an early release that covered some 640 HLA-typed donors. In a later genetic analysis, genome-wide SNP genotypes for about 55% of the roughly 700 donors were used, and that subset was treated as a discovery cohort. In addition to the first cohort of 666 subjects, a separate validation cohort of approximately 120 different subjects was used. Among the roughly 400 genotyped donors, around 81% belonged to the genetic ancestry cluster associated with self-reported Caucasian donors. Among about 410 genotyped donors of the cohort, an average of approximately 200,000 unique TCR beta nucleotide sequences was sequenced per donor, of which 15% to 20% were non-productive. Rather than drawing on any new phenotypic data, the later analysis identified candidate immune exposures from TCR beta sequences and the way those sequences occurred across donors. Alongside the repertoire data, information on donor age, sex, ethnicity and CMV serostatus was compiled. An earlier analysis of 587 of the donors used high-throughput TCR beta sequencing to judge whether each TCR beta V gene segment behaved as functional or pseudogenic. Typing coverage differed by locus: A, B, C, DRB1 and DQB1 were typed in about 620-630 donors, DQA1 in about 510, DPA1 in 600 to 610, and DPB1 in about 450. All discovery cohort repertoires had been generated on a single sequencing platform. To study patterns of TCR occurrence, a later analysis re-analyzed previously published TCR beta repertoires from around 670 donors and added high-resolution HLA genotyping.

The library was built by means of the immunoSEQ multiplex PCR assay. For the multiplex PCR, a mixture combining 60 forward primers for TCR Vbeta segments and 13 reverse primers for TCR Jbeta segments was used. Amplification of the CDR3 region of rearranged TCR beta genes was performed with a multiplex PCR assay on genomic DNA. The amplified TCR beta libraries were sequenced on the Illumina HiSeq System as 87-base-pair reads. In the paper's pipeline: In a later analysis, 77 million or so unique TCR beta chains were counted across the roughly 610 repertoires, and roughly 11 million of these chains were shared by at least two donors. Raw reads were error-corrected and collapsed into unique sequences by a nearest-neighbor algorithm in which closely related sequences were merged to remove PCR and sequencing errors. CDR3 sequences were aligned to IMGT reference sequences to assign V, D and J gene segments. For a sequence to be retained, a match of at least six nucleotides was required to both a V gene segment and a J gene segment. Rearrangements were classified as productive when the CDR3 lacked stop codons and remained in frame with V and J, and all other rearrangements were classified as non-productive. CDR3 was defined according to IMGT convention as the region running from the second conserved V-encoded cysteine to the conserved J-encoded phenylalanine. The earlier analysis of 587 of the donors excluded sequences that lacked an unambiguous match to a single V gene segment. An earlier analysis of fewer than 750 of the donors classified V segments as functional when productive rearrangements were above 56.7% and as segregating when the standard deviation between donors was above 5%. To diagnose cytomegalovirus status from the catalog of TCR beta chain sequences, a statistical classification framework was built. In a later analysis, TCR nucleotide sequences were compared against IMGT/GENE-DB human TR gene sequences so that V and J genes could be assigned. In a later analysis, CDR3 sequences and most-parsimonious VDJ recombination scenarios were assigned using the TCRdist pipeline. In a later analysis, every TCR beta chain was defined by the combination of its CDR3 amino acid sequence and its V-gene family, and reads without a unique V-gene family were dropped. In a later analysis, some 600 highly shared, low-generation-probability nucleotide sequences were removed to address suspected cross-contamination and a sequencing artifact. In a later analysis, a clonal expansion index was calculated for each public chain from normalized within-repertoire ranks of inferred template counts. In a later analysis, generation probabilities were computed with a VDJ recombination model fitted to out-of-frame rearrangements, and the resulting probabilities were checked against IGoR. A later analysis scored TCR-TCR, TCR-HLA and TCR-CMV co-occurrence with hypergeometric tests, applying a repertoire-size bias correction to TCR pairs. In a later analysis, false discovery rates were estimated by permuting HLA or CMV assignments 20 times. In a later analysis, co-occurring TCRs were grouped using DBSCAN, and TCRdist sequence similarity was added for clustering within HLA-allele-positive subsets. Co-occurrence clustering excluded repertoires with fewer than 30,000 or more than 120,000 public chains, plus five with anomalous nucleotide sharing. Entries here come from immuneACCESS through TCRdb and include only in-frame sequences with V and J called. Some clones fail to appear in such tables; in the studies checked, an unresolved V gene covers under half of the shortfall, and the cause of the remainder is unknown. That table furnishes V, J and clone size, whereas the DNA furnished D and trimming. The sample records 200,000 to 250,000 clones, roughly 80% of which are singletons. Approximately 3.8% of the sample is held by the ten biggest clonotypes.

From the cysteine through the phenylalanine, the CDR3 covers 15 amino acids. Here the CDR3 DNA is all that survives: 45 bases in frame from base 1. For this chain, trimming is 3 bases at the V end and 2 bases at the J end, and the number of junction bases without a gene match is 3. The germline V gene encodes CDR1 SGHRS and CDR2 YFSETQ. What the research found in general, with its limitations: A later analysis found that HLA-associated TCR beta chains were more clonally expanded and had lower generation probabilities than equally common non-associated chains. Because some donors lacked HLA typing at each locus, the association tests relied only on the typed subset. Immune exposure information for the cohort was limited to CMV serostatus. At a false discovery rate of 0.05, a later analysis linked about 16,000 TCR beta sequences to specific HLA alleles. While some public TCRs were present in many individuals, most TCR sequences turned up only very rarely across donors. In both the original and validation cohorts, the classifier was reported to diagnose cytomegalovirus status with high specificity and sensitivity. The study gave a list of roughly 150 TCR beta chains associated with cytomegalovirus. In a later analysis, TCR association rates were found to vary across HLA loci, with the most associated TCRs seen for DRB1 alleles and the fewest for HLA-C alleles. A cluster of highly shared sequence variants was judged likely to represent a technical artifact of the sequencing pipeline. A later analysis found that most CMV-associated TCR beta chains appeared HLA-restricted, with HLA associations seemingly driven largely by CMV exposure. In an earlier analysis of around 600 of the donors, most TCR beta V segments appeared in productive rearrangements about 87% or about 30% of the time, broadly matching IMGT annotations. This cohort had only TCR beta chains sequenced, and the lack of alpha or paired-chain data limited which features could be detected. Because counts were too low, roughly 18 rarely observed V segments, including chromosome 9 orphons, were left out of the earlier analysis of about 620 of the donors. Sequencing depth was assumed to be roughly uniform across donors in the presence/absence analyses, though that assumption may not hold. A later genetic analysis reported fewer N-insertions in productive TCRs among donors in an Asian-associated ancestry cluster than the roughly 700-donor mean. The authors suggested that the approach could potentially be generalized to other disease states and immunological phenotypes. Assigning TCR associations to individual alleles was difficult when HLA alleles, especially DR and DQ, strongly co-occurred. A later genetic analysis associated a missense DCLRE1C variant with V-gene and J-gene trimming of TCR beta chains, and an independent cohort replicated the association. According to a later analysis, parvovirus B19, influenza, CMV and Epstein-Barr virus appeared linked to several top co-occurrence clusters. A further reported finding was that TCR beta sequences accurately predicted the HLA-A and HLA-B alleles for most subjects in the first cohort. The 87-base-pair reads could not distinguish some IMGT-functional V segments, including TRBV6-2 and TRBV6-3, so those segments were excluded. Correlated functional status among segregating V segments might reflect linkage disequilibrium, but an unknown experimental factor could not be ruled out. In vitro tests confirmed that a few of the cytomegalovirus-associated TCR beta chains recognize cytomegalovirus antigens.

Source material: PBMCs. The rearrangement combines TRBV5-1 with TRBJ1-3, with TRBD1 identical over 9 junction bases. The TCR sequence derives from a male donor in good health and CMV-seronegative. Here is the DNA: TGCGCCAGCAGCTACCGACAGGGGGCTGGAAACACCATATATTTT. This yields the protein CASSYRQGAGNTIYF. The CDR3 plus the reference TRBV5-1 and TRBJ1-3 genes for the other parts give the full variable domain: KAGVTQTPRYLIKTRGQQVTLSCSPISGHRSVSWYQQTPGQGLQFLFEYFSETQRNKGNFPGRFSGRQFSNSRSEMNVSTLELGDSALYLCASSYRQGAGNTIYFGEGSWLTVV.